Sequencing of this T cell receptor beta chain was carried out in a study of T cell responses to AZD1222 COVID-19 vaccine. General study points: Donors were chiefly white British, with a greater number of females, and clonal diversity was perhaps underestimated. Spike-specific TCR depth and breadth grew after two AZD1222 doses. Seropositivity was recorded at baseline in only a handful of AZD1222 recipients. Researchers report vaccine-associated CD4 TCRs spanning spike, with dominance at 160-218 and 743-854.

With regard to this clone: Its antigen is still unknown.

Sequenced by immunoSEQ multiplex PCR; TCRdb stores in-frame clones only, minus some. There are about 92,000 clones in the sample; nearly 90% occur only once, and about 1.5% lies in the top ten. From germline, CDR1 is SGHDT and CDR2 YYEEEE. The CDR3 runs to 15 residues. The ends were cut back, 6 bases at V and 8 bases at J, with 20 bases in the middle. This sample comprised peripheral blood, obtained on day 0 of AZD1222 vaccination. The sequence was collected from an adult in good health. V is TRBV5-6 and J is TRBJ1-4; D is ambiguous. The CDR3 loop reads CASTSGLVEGEKLFF. The DNA of the CDR3 is TGTGCCAGCACCAGCGGTCTGGTGGAAGGAGAAAAACTGTTTTTT.